The T cell receptor (beta chain) under discussion was sequenced for a study of cytomegalovirus exposure and HLA in healthy donors. Looked up from germline, CDR1 is MNHNY and CDR2 is SVGAGI (reference sequence). The CDR3 consists of 14 residues. V lost 0 bases, J lost 3 bases, and 8 bases lay in between. PCR was performed using 60 Vbeta and 13 Jbeta primers. TCRdb keeps only in-frame clones here, not all; method: immunoSEQ multiplex PCR. Among over 200,000 clones listed, about 83% were seen once. Regarding the study as a whole: In an earlier analysis, in some 600 donors, most V segments appeared productive either ~90% or ~30% of the time. Common viral pathogens seemed to be connected with several of the most significant clusters, according to a later analysis. The Asian-associated ancestry cluster reportedly had fewer N-insertions than the roughly 670-donor mean in a later analysis. The likely origin of a cluster of highly shared sequence variants was a sequencing artifact.

Concerning this clone itself: The antigen is unknown.

Sample: PBMCs. V gene TRBV6-6 combines with J gene TRBJ1-2; D may be TRBD1 (6 bases). The source of this sequence is a human donor in good health. This CDR3 is CASSYSKGDYGYTF. The CDR3 bases are TGTGCCAGCAGTTACTCGAAGGGGGACTATGGCTACACCTTC.